Listed here are 29 T cell receptor beta chains from one sample, sequenced in a study of OX40 agonist ivuxolimab in advanced cancers. Generated by immunoSEQ multiplex PCR, the TCRdb table keeps only in-frame clones and is missing some. Of 31,000 or so clones in the sample, 70% to 85% are singletons; the top ten hold around a fifth. The input for sequencing was CD4+ or CD8+ T cells sorted from blood, taken in a trial of the OX40 agonist ivuxolimab. Receptors were obtained from an adult with an advanced solid tumor such as melanoma, head and neck, liver or kidney cancer.

This clone showed up just once. The chain uses TRBV28 and TRBJ1-1; TRBD1 might be the D (5 bases). V was cut by 6 bases and J by 7 bases, with 6 bases left in between. The CDR3 runs 10 residues. Germline lookup yields CDR1 MDHEN and CDR2 SYDVKM. CDR3 in DNA: TGTGCCAGCAGGAGGGGTGAAGCTTTCTTT. Amino acids: CASRRGEAFF.

The rearrangement links TRBV5-1 to TRBJ1-2; a weak D match, TRBD1 (5 bases). Germline loops: CDR1 SGHRS, CDR2 YFSETQ. V was shortened by 0 bases and J by 5 bases, with 14 bases between the two germline ends. The length of the CDR3 is 15 residues. The CDR3 reads CASSLAGTQYYGYTF. DNA for the CDR3: TGCGCCAGCAGCTTGGCCGGGACCCAGTATTATGGCTACACCTTC.

This rearrangement joins TRBV30 to TRBJ2-2; tentatively, D is TRBD2 (7 bases). Trimming took off 2 bases at V and 5 bases at J, with 9 bases between the two ends. The germline V gene has CDR1 GTSNPN and CDR2 SVGIG (reference sequence). CDR3 length: 13 amino acids. The CDR3 loop reads CAWSRGGTGELFF. In nucleotides, the CDR3 is TGTGCCTGGAGTAGGGGGGGGACCGGGGAGCTGTTTTTT.

The chain links TRBV5-1 to TRBJ2-1; D possibly uses TRBD1 or TRBD2 (5 bases each). The germline CDR1 and CDR2 sequences are SGHRS and YFSETQ. The CDR3 loop spans 12 amino acids. V lost 2 bases, J lost 15 bases, and 15 bases lay in between. The DNA of the CDR3 is TGCGCCAGCAGCTTTCCCGGGACCCTACTGTTCTTC. Its translation: CASSFPGTLLFF.

This clone was recorded a few times. This chain joins TRBV6-1 and TRBJ2-1; D is perhaps TRBD1 or TRBD2 (5 bases each). The CDR3 runs 14 residues. The germline CDR1 and CDR2 sequences are MNHNS and SASEGT. V was pared by 7 bases and J by 4 bases, with 14 bases between. CDR3 nucleotide sequence: TGTGCCAGCAACGACGGGACGGAGTACAATGAGCAGTTCTTC. Protein sequence: CASNDGTEYNEQFF.

V is TRBV28 and J is TRBJ2-3; D is ambiguous. Germline CDR1 and CDR2: MDHEN and SYDVKM. V was cut by 2 bases and J by 0 bases, with 12 bases left in between. The CDR3 contains 16 residues. The CDR3 spells CASSLGPGLSTDTQYF. Written as DNA, the CDR3 is TGTGCCAGCAGTTTAGGTCCGGGCCTAAGCACAGATACGCAGTATTTT. Full variable domain (rest looked up from reference TRBV28 and TRBJ2-3): DVKVTQSSRYLVKRTGEKVFLECVQDMDHENMFWYRQDPGLGLRLIYFSYDVKMKEKGDIPEGYSVSREKKERFSLILESASTNQTSMYLCASSLGPGLSTDTQYFGPGTRLTVL.

The chain is built from TRBV27 and TRBJ2-5; TRBD2 is a possible D gene (6 bases). The CDR3 contains 12 residues. The germline CDR1 and CDR2 sequences are MNHEY and SMNVEV (reference sequence). V lost 5 bases to trimming and J lost 8 bases, with 12 bases between them. The CDR3 DNA reads as TGTGCCAGCAGTCCAACCGGGACTACCCAGTACTTC. It specifies CASSPTGTTQYF.

The chain couples TRBV9 to TRBJ2-7, with D possibly TRBD2 on 5 matching bases. The V and J ends lost 3 bases and 2 bases respectively, with 9 bases between them. Germline assignment: CDR1 SGDLS and CDR2 YYNGEE. The CDR3 consists of 13 residues. The CDR3 region is CASSGTSPYEQYF. CDR3 DNA sequence: TGTGCCAGCAGCGGGACTTCCCCCTACGAGCAGTACTTC.

This clone was seen once. V gene TRBV7-9 combines with J gene TRBJ2-7; D might be TRBD2 (5 bases). Germline assignment: CDR1 SEHNR and CDR2 FQNEAQ (reference sequence). V was clipped by 5 bases and J by 1 base, with 9 bases between them. The CDR3 is 13 amino acids. CDR3 in DNA: TGTGCCAGCAGCCAAGAGGGTTCCTACGAGCAGTACTTC. It yields the protein CASSQEGSYEQYF.

This clone is medium-sized. J is TRBJ1-1 and V is TRBV6-1, with TRBD1 as a possible D gene (5 bases). Trimming took 4 bases from V and 4 from J, leaving 16 bases between them. Per germline, CDR1 MNHNS and CDR2 SASEGT. The length of the CDR3 is 15 residues. CDR3 bases: TGTGCCAGCAGTGTTAGGGTGGGGGGTATCACTGAAGCTTTCTTT. It codes for CASSVRVGGITEAFF.

The chain combines TRBV27 with TRBJ2-5, with 11 bases fitting TRBD1. V trimming: 5 bases; J trimming: 4 bases; junction bases outside the gene matches: 3. The germline V gene has CDR1 MNHEY and CDR2 SMNVEV (reference sequence). The CDR3 totals 14 residues. For the CDR3, the DNA is TGTGCCAGCAGTCCGGACAGGGGGCGAGAGACCCAGTACTTC. Protein: CASSPDRGRETQYF.

The chain joins TRBV7-9 to TRBJ2-7; weak D call: TRBD1 (5 bases). Germline CDR1 is SEHNR and CDR2 is FQNEAQ (reference sequence). There are 12 residues in the CDR3. V was shortened by 3 bases and J by 4 bases, with 7 bases between the two germline ends. The CDR3 coding sequence is TGTGCCAGCAGCTTGACAGATTACGAGCAGTACTTC. It yields the protein CASSLTDYEQYF.

The chain links TRBV11-2 to TRBJ1-2; tentative D call: TRBD1 (5 bases). Per the germline V gene, CDR1 is SGHAT and CDR2 is FQNNGV. The CDR3 is 15 residues long. V was shortened by 5 bases and J by 8 bases, with 21 bases between the two germline ends. Written as DNA, the CDR3 is TGTGCCAGCAGCCCGTGGGACGGCGCCCGTGACGGCTACACCTTC. It is translated as CASSPWDGARDGYTF.

This chain links TRBV30 with TRBJ2-1; a weak D match, TRBD2 (5 bases). The V and J ends lost 0 bases and 6 bases respectively, with 9 bases between them. The CDR3 extends over 13 amino acids. In germline, CDR1 is GTSNPN, CDR2 SVGIG (reference sequence). CDR3 nucleotides: TGTGCCTGGAGTGTAGTAGCGAGCAATGAGCAGTTCTTC. Encoded protein: CAWSVVASNEQFF.

CDR3 in DNA: TGTGCCATCAGTGAAGGGCAACTGAACACTGAAGCTTTCTTT. Its protein product is CAISEGQLNTEAFF. The V gene is TRBV10-3, the J gene TRBJ1-1; no definite D call. Germline loops: CDR1 ENHRY, CDR2 SYGVKD. The CDR3 loop spans 14 amino acids. The germline V and J ends were trimmed by 3 bases and 0 bases, with 8 bases remaining between them.

The genes are TRBV28 and TRBJ1-2; D is possibly TRBD1 (6 bases). The CDR3 is 16 amino acids. Trimming shortened V by 7 bases and J by 8 bases, and 26 bases separated the two germline ends. Germline V gene sequence: CDR1 MDHEN, CDR2 SYDVKM. Here the CDR3 DNA reads TGTGCCAGCACCGCCTCCACCCGGGACACCACTCGGGGCTACACCTTC. It encodes CASTASTRDTTRGYTF.

The gene calls are TRBV11-3 and TRBJ2-2; 8 nucleotides match TRBD1. V trimming: 3 bases; J trimming: 5 bases; junction bases outside the gene matches: 5. CDR3 size: 15 residues. Germline V gene data show CDR1 as SGHNT and CDR2 as YENEEA. The chain's CDR3 is CASSFDRGLTGELFF. The CDR3 DNA reads as TGTGCCAGCAGCTTCGACAGGGGTCTAACCGGGGAGCTGTTTTTT.

The J gene is TRBJ1-2, the V gene TRBV29-1, with 7 bases aligning to TRBD1. CDR1 SQVTM and CDR2 ANQGSEA come from the germline V gene. J gave up 6 bases and V 0 bases, and 4 bases lay outside the gene matches. The CDR3 is made up of 13 amino acids. CDR3 DNA: TGCAGCGTTGAAGAACCGGGACAGAATGGCTACACCTTC. It codes for CSVEEPGQNGYTF. Looking up the rest from reference TRBV29-1 and TRBJ1-2 gives the full variable domain: SAVISQKPSRDICQRGTSLTIQCQVDSQVTMMFWYRQQPGQSLTLIATANQGSEATYESGFVIDKFPISRPNLTFSTLTVSNMSPEDSSIYLCSVEEPGQNGYTFGSGTRLTVV.

The chain couples TRBV7-4 to TRBJ1-5; 7 nucleotides line up with TRBD1. CDR3 length: 20 amino acids. V lost 1 base to trimming and J lost 0 bases; unmatched junction nucleotides: 15. From germline, CDR1 is SGHVT and CDR2 SQSDAQ. Written as DNA, the CDR3 is TGTGCCAGCAGCTTAGTAGGGGTATGCGGGGACAGTGATAGCAATCAGCCCCAGCATTTT. Encoded protein: CASSLVGVCGDSDSNQPQHF.

This chain's CDR3 is CASSLSAGGNYGYTF. CDR3 nucleotide sequence: TGTGCCAGCAGCCTTAGCGCGGGCGGTAACTATGGCTACACCTTC. This chain joins TRBV7-8 and TRBJ1-2, with unresolved D. Germline-derived CDR1 and CDR2 are SGHVS and FQNEAQ. CDR3 length: 15 residues. V dropped 5 bases and J dropped 1 base, with 14 bases sitting between them.

The J gene is TRBJ2-3, the V gene TRBV29-1; no reliable D call. Germline V gene sequence: CDR1 SQVTM, CDR2 ANQGSEA. The CDR3 length is 13 residues. Trimming stripped 6 bases from V and 4 bases from J, with 14 bases between. This CDR3 reads CSVDGFHPDTQYF. The CDR3 nucleotides are TGCAGCGTGGATGGATTTCACCCAGATACGCAGTATTTT.

The V gene is TRBV2, the J gene TRBJ1-5; 7 nucleotides match TRBD1. The V segment lost 1 base and the J segment 5 bases; nucleotides outside the gene matches: 2. Germline values: CDR1 SNHLY, CDR2 FYNNEI. The CDR3 spans 14 residues. CDR3 sequence (DNA): TGTGCCAGCAGTGAAGGTCAGGGGGATCAGCCCCAGCATTTT. Its translation: CASSEGQGDQPQHF.

As concerns this clone: Germline is not matched at one junction end, which may reflect a read error. The chain employs TRBV7-7 and TRBJ2-1; possible D gene TRBD2, 6 bases. Germline V gene data show CDR1 as SSHAT and CDR2 as FNYEAQ (reference sequence). This CDR3 spans 14 amino acids. The CDR3 DNA is TGTGCTAGCAGCGTGGACTATTCCTACAATGAGCAGTTCTTC. Amino acid sequence: CASSVDYSYNEQFF.

The CDR3 DNA reads TGTGCCAGCCTTAGGTTGGACAGGGCCTACGAGCAGTACTTC. It codes for CASLRLDRAYEQYF. This sequence joins TRBV28 and TRBJ2-7, with 8 bases fitting TRBD1. CDR1 and CDR2 from the germline V gene are MDHEN and SYDVKM. The CDR3 is 14 amino acids. Trimming cost V 8 bases and J 2 bases; bases outside gene matches: 8.

This chain joins TRBV30 and TRBJ2-5; 8 nucleotides match TRBD1. The CDR3 sequence is 13 residues long. With V trimmed by 2 bases and J by 2 bases, 1 base remained unmatched. Per germline, CDR1 GTSNPN and CDR2 SVGIG (reference sequence). The CDR3 DNA reads TGTGCCTGGAGTCAGGGGGCGCAAGAGACCCAGTACTTC. Its translation: CAWSQGAQETQYF.

The chain employs TRBV9 and TRBJ2-7; perhaps TRBD2 as D (5 bases). V shed 0 bases and J shed 2 bases, with 9 bases lying between them. Per germline, CDR1 SGDLS and CDR2 YYNGEE. The CDR3 runs to 14 residues. CDR3 coding DNA: TGTGCCAGCAGCGTAGAGGTGGGAGCCTACGAGCAGTACTTC. Its protein product is CASSVEVGAYEQYF. Using reference TRBV9 and TRBJ2-7 for the parts outside the CDR3, the full variable domain is DSGVTQTPKHLITATGQRVTLRCSPRSGDLSVYWYQQSLDQGLQFLIQYYNGEERAKGNILERFSAQQFPDLHSELNLSSLELGDSALYFCASSVEVGAYEQYFGPGTRLTVT.

The V and J genes are TRBV9 and TRBJ2-3; tentatively, D is TRBD2 (6 bases). V was trimmed by 2 bases and J by 0 bases, leaving 10 bases between them. Germline loops: CDR1 SGDLS, CDR2 YYNGEE. This CDR3 is 15 amino acids long. CDR3 sequence: CASSVGGSSTDTQYF. CDR3 nucleotides: TGTGCCAGCAGCGTTGGGGGGAGTAGCACAGATACGCAGTATTTT.

This clone is a singleton in its sample. CDR3: CASSPRENYGYTF. The CDR3 DNA is TGTGCCAGTAGTCCCCGGGAGAACTATGGCTACACCTTC. The chain carries TRBV19 and TRBJ1-2; unclear D gene. The V end was cut by 5 bases, the J end by 2 bases, with 9 bases between. The CDR3 sequence is 13 residues long. Germline V CDR1 and CDR2: LNHDA, SQIVND (reference sequence).

The chain carries TRBV5-8 and TRBJ1-1; no clear D. Germline V gives CDR1 SGHTS, CDR2 YDEGEE. The CDR3 length is 12 residues. The V end lost 4 bases, the J end lost 4 bases, and 8 bases lay between the germline ends. The CDR3 reads CASSQRSTEAFF. In nucleotides, the CDR3 is TGTGCCAGCAGCCAAAGGTCCACTGAAGCTTTCTTT.